In its sample, the clone carrying this T cell receptor beta chain was seen once. Its specificity is unknown. A much larger clone differs from this one at a single base, so this may be a read error. The data originate from a study of T-cell reconstitution after alpha-beta-depleted transplantation in children. General study results and limits: Several hundred expanded graft clones reportedly supplied alpha-beta T cells about two months after transplant. Surviving recipient T cells and intrathymic progenitors accounted for some patients' high TCRbeta diversity at day 60.

The library targeted TCRbeta and was prepared with unique molecular identifiers. TCRdb processed the PCR reads anew with MiXCR; each CDR3 protein has one entry. The sample carries 200,000 or so distinct CDR3 sequences, 5% to 6.5% recorded once. CDR1 is LGHDT, CDR2 YNNKEL, per germline (reference sequence). The CDR3 is made up of 17 amino acids. V usage is TRBV3-1 and J usage is TRBJ2-1, with D perhaps TRBD2 (5 bases). The clonotype was recovered from a girl under two years old with combined immunodeficiency, due to receive a stem cell transplant. The sample consisted of PBMCs, taken before TCRalphabeta/CD19-depleted stem cell transplant. The CDR3 bases are TGTGCCAGCAGCCAAGTCCCAAAGCGGACCTTTGCCGATGAGGAGTTCTTC. Translated, it gives CASSQVPKRTFADEEFF.